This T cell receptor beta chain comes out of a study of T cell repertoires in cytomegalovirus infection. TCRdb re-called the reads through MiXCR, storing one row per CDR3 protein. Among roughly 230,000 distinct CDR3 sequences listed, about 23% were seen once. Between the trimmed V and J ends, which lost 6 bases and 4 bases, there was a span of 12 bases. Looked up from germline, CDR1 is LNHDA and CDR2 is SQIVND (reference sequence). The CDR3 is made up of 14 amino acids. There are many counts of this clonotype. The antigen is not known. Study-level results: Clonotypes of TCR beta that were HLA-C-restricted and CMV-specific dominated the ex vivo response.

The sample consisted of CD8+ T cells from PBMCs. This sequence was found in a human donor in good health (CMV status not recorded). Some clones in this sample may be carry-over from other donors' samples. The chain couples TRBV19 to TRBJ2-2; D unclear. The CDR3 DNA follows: TGTGCCAGTAGAGCTGATTTGTTCACCGGGGAGCTGTTTTTT. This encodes CASRADLFTGELFF.